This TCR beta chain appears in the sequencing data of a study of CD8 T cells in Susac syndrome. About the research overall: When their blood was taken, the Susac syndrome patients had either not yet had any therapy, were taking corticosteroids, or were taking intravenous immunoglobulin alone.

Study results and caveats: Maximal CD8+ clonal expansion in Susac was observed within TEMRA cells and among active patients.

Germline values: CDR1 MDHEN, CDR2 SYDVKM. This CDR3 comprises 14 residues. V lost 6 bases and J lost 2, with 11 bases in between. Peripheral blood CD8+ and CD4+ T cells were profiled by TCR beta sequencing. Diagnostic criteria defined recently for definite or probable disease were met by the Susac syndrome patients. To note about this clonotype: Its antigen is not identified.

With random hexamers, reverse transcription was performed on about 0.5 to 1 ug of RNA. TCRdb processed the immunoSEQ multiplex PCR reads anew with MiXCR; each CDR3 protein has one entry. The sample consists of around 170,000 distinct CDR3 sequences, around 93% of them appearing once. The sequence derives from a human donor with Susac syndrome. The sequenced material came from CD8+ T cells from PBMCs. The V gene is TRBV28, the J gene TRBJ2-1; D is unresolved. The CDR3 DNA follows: TGTGCCAGCAGCTCTACAGAGGCCTACAATGAGCAGTTCTTC. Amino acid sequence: CASSSTEAYNEQFF.